Shown below are 15 T cell receptor beta chains from a single sample sequenced in a study of CD8+CD57+ T cells in acquired aplastic anemia. The use of genomic DNA as template underpinned the TCR beta VDJ and CDR3 profiling. TCRdb reprocessed the reads via MiXCR and lists one record per CDR3 protein. This repertoire shows some 210,000 distinct CDR3 sequences, around 63% found once; its top ten account for roughly 29%. Input material: sorted CD4+, CD8+, or CD8+CD57+ T cells (not recorded which) from PBMCs. Every receptor here comes from a human donor in good health.

The count of this clonotype is one. The J gene is TRBJ2-7, the V gene TRBV7-2; 8 nucleotides match TRBD2. The length of the CDR3 is 15 residues. The V and J ends lost 1 base and 3 bases, in that order; junction bases with no gene match: 5. CDR1 and CDR2 from the germline V gene are SGHTA and FQGNSA. For the CDR3, the DNA is TGTGCCAGCAGCTTAGACGGCGGGGGGAACTACGAGCAGTACTTC. Translation: CASSLDGGGNYEQYF.

CDR3: CASTPRSNQPQHF. In DNA, the CDR3 is TGTGCCAGCACGCCTCGTAGCAATCAGCCCCAGCATTTT. The chain has TRBV12-3 or TRBV12-4 and TRBJ1-5; D unresolved. CDR3 size: 13 residues. Trimming removed 7 bases at V and 0 bases at J, with 7 bases between.

This sequence joins TRBV10-3 and TRBJ1-2; D is undetermined. Germline CDR1 ENHRY, CDR2 SYGVKD. The CDR3 length is 16 residues. Trimming took 2 bases from V and 1 from J, leaving 14 bases between them. The CDR3 bases are TGTGCCATCAGTGAGCGGGGATTTCCGGATAACTATGGCTACACCTTC. Encoded protein: CAISERGFPDNYGYTF.

V and J are TRBV2 and TRBJ1-1; 7 bases align to TRBD1. Per germline, CDR1 SNHLY and CDR2 FYNNEI. The junction had 3 bases not matched to a gene; V was cut back by 2 bases and J by 0 bases. The CDR3 totals 15 residues. The CDR3 coding sequence is TGTGCCAGCAGTGAATCAGGGGGACTGAACACTGAAGCTTTCTTT. Amino acid sequence: CASSESGGLNTEAFF.

This rearrangement joins TRBV7-9 to TRBJ1-2, with D hard to call. The CDR3 is 12 residues long. Trimming left V 1 base short and J 6 bases short, with 6 bases between. Germline loops: CDR1 SEHNR, CDR2 FQNEAQ (reference sequence). CDR3 protein: CASSLEVNGYTF. The CDR3 DNA reads TGTGCCAGCAGCTTAGAAGTGAATGGCTACACCTTC.

As for this clonotype: A much larger clone differs by one base, so this may be a read error. The CDR3 coding sequence is TGTGCCATCAGTGATTTGACCAGGCCTAACGAGCAGTACTTC. Residues: CAISDLTRPNEQYF. This sequence joins TRBV24-1 and TRBJ2-7; no clear D. The CDR3 is 14 residues long. Per germline, CDR1 KGHDR and CDR2 SFDVKD.

V is TRBV10-3 and J is TRBJ2-7, with 7 bases fitting TRBD2. Germline V gene lookup returns CDR1 ENHRY and CDR2 SYGVKD. The CDR3 spans 15 residues. V was pared by 8 bases and J by 5 bases, with 15 bases of the junction left unmatched. CDR3 residues: CAIRPGGSPENEQYF. CDR3 bases: TGTGCCATCCGACCGGGGGGATCACCAGAGAACGAGCAGTACTTC.

The chain recombines TRBV20-1 with TRBJ2-6; D not certain. Germline V gives CDR1 DFQATT, CDR2 SNEGSKA (reference sequence). V dropped 6 bases and J dropped 0 bases, with 6 bases sitting between them. CDR3 length equals 13 residues. CDR3 DNA: TGCAGTGCGCCCAGCTCTGGGGCCAACGTCCTGACTTTC. Its translation is CSAPSSGANVLTF.

This clonotype was observed at least ten times. V and J are TRBV7-6 and TRBJ2-1; 10 bases map to TRBD2. Germline-derived CDR1 and CDR2 are SGHVS and FNYEAQ. The length of the CDR3 is 16 residues. V lost 1 base and J lost 7; bases outside the gene matches: 7. CDR3 protein: CASSLVIAGGVNEQFF. In DNA, the CDR3 is TGTGCCAGCAGCTTAGTCATAGCGGGAGGTGTGAATGAGCAGTTCTTC.

The chain combines TRBV24-1 with TRBJ1-5, with D maybe TRBD1 (5 bases). V dropped 5 bases and J dropped 11 bases, with 18 bases sitting between them. Germline V lookup: CDR1 KGHDR, CDR2 SFDVKD. This CDR3 contains 14 residues. For the CDR3, the DNA is TGTGCCACCAGTGCGACAGATAACTTTCTTTCCCAGCATTTT. Translation gives CATSATDNFLSQHF.

The genes are TRBV19 and TRBJ2-5; 9 bases map to TRBD1. Germline CDR1 reads LNHDA; CDR2 reads SQIVND (reference sequence). This CDR3 contains 13 residues. J lost 9 bases, V lost 5 bases, and 7 bases had no gene match. For the CDR3, the DNA is TGTGCCAGTAGTTCGGGACAGGGTACCCCCCAGTACTTC. Amino acid sequence: CASSSGQGTPQYF. Together with reference TRBV19 and TRBJ2-5, the CDR3 gives the full variable domain: DGGITQSPKYLFRKEGQNVTLSCEQNLNHDAMYWYRQDPGQGLRLIYYSQIVNDFQKGDIAEGYSVSREKKESFPLTVTSAQKNPTAFYLCASSSGQGTPQYFGPGTRLLVL.

This clonotype appeared many times. CDR3 region: CASSFTAGTDHSNQPQHF. The CDR3 region has the DNA TGTGCCAGCAGCTTCACCGCCGGGACGGATCATAGCAATCAGCCCCAGCATTTT. This chain uses TRBV7-3 with TRBJ1-5; weak D call: TRBD1 (5 bases). The CDR3 length is 18 residues. V shed 3 bases and J shed 0 bases, with 18 bases lying between them. Germline CDR1 is SGHTA and CDR2 is FQGTGA. The whole variable domain, filled in from reference TRBV7-3 and TRBJ1-5, reads GAGVSQTPSNKVTEKGKYVELRCDPISGHTALYWYRQSLGQGPEFLIYFQGTGAADDSGLPNDRFFAVRPEGSVSTLKIQRTERGDSAVYLCASSFTAGTDHSNQPQHFGDGTRLSIL.

The rearrangement uses TRBV5-5 and TRBJ2-2, with a weak D call TRBD1 (6 bases). The germline gives CDR1 SGHKS, CDR2 YYEKEE (reference sequence). The CDR3 runs to 15 residues. The germline V and J ends were trimmed by 1 base and 5 bases, with 12 bases remaining between them. CDR3 sequence (DNA): TGTGCCAGCAGCTTGTCGGCAGGGGAGACCGGGGAGCTGTTTTTT. This sequence encodes CASSLSAGETGELFF.

This clonotype was counted a few times. The rearrangement links TRBV18 to TRBJ1-4; D might be TRBD1 (6 bases). Germline CDR1 reads KGHSH; CDR2 reads LQKENI. Trimming pared 4 bases from V and 1 base from J, leaving 10 bases between. The CDR3 contains 15 residues. The CDR3 DNA sequence: TGTGCCAGCTCACGTGAAGGGGGAACTAATGAAAAACTGTTTTTT. Translated: CASSREGGTNEKLFF.

This chain uses TRBV2 with TRBJ2-3; 7 bases are a match to TRBD2. CDR3 length equals 14 residues. The germline V gene encodes CDR1 SNHLY and CDR2 FYNNEI. After removal of 3 bases from V and 5 bases from J, the junction contained 5 bases not matched to a gene. CDR3 nucleotides: TGTGCCAGCAGTGATCCGGCGGGAGAAGATACGCAGTATTTT. Translation gives CASSDPAGEDTQYF. Filled out from reference TRBV2 and TRBJ2-3, the complete variable domain reads EPEVTQTPSHQVTQMGQEVILRCVPISNHLYFYWYRQILGQKVEFLVSFYNNEISEKSEIFDDQFSVERPDGSNFTLKIRSTKLEDSAMYFCASSDPAGEDTQYFGPGTRLTVL.